This record covers a single T cell receptor (beta chain). Antigen: not known. The data derive from a study of PD-1 blockade in classical Hodgkin lymphoma. Stated time point: cycle 4 day 1 (C4D1), after more than 5 weeks of nivolumab. Every patient experienced relapse after autologous stem cell transplantation, and brentuximab vedotin exposure varied. Complete response, partial response or progressive disease was each patient's best response. V gave up 2 bases and J gave up 5 bases; unmatched junction bases: 4. Germline CDR1 is SEHNR and CDR2 is FQNEAQ (reference sequence). CDR3 length: 14 amino acids. Broader study findings: Undefined causes, possibly disease activity or prior therapy, underlie the repertoire differences. The baseline diversity of complete responders showed similarity to that of newly diagnosed patients.

Sequencing was performed with immunoSEQ multiplex PCR; in TCRdb, only in-frame clones are kept and a portion is missing. The sample lists some 95,000 clones; 90% were seen once. The V and J genes are TRBV7-9 and TRBJ2-3, with 7 bases lining up with TRBD1. This sequence originates from a human donor with classical Hodgkin lymphoma. Sequencing was performed on peripheral blood mononuclear cells (PBMCs), taken before the fourth cycle of nivolumab. CDR3 residues: CASSLSTGEDTQYF. The CDR3 nucleotides are TGTGCCAGCAGCTTAAGCACAGGGGAAGATACGCAGTATTTT. Full variable domain (remainder filled in from reference TRBV7-9 and TRBJ2-3): DTGVSQNPRHKITKRGQNVTFRCDPISEHNRLYWYRQTLGQGPEFLTYFQNEAQLEKSRLLSDRFSAERPKGSFSTLEIQRTEQGDSAMYLCASSLSTGEDTQYFGPGTRLTVL.